What follows are 27 T cell receptor beta chains derived from one specimen sequenced in a study of cytomegalovirus exposure and HLA in healthy donors. This PCR relied on a set of 60 Vbeta primers and 13 Jbeta primers. Clones were read by immunoSEQ multiplex PCR, and TCRdb kept only the in-frame ones, dropping some. The table includes 100,000 to 150,000 clones, approximately 84% detected once. Sequenced: PBMCs. The receptors derive from a woman aged 18 to 35 in good health and CMV-seronegative.

This chain uses TRBV19 with TRBJ1-5, with 8 bases fitting TRBD1. The trim removed 7 bases at V and 3 bases at J, leaving 8 bases unmatched. Germline CDR1 LNHDA, CDR2 SQIVND (reference sequence). The CDR3 contains 15 residues. This CDR3 reads CASTPDRGNNQPQHF. CDR3 coding DNA: TGTGCCAGTACTCCCGACAGGGGCAACAATCAGCCCCAGCATTTT.

This clone was seen a few times. The J gene is TRBJ1-1, the V gene TRBV7-9; D is unresolved. This CDR3 comprises 15 residues. The V gene lost 8 bases and the J gene lost 2 bases, with 18 bases spanning the gap. Germline V gene sequence: CDR1 SEHNR, CDR2 FQNEAQ (reference sequence). This CDR3 is CASLIGEWVNTEAFF. For the CDR3, the DNA is TGTGCCAGCCTTATCGGGGAATGGGTTAACACTGAAGCTTTCTTT.

The chain has TRBV6-5 and TRBJ1-1; maybe TRBD1 (5 bases). The V gene's germline CDR1 is MNHEY and CDR2 SVGAGI. CDR3 size: 13 residues. The V end lost 2 bases, the J end lost 6 bases, and 10 bases lay between the germline ends. The CDR3 DNA follows: TGTGCCAGCAGTTACCGGGGGAGGGCTGAAGCTTTCTTT. Encoded protein: CASSYRGRAEAFF.

The chain joins TRBV14 to TRBJ2-1, with 9 positions matching TRBD2. J lost 8 bases, V lost 1 base, and 12 bases had no gene match. From germline, CDR1 is SGHDN and CDR2 FVKESK. The CDR3 contains 17 residues. CDR3 region: CASSQGLAALLVDEQFF. The CDR3 nucleotides read TGTGCCAGCAGCCAAGGACTAGCGGCCTTGTTGGTCGATGAGCAGTTCTTC.

The chain has TRBV4-1 and TRBJ2-1; TRBD2 agrees at 7 bases. Germline V gene sequence: CDR1 MGHRA, CDR2 YSYEKL. With 3 bases clipped from V and 3 bases from J, the junction kept 14 bases outside the gene matches. The CDR3 extends over 18 amino acids. CDR3 sequence (DNA): TGCGCCAGCAGCCACGAGGGACCTGGGACTACCAACTACAATGAGCAGTTCTTC. Amino acid sequence: CASSHEGPGTTNYNEQFF.

The V call is TRBV30, the J call TRBJ2-5, with 10 bases fitting TRBD2. This CDR3 has 15 residues. Germline V gives CDR1 GTSNPN, CDR2 SVGIG (reference sequence). V shed 5 bases, J shed 4 bases, and the junction held 10 bases outside the gene matches. CDR3 in amino acids: CAWRLAGAGGETQYF. The CDR3 DNA sequence: TGTGCCTGGCGCCTAGCGGGAGCGGGCGGAGAGACCCAGTACTTC.

The CDR3 DNA follows: TGTGCCAGCAGGGAGCAGGGGGGCAATCAGCCCCAGCATTTT. Residues: CASREQGGNQPQHF. The V call is TRBV27, the J call TRBJ1-5; 7 positions match TRBD1. In germline, CDR1 is MNHEY, CDR2 SMNVEV (reference sequence). The CDR3 runs to 14 residues. Trimming cost V 6 bases and J 2 bases; bases outside gene matches: 4.

In regard to this clone: A junction end diverges from the germline sequence, so it may reflect a read error. Other DNA sequences in this specimen translate into the identical CDR3. The J gene is TRBJ1-1, the V gene TRBV18; D is perhaps TRBD1 (5 bases). CDR3 size: 13 residues. Germline-derived CDR1 and CDR2 are KGHSH and LQKENI. The CDR3 DNA is TGTGCCAGCTCAACTCCAGGGAGGACTGAAGCTTTCTTC. Its protein product is CASSTPGRTEAFF.

The V call is TRBV6-5, the J call TRBJ2-7; 11 bases agree with TRBD2. The CDR3 sequence is 15 residues long. Looked up from germline, CDR1 is MNHEY and CDR2 is SVGAGI. The V gene end was trimmed by 6 bases and the J gene end by 0 bases; junction bases not matched to a gene: 4. The CDR3 loop reads CASSQGLAVSYEQYF. In DNA form, the CDR3 reads TGTGCCAGCAGCCAGGGACTAGCGGTCTCCTACGAGCAGTACTTC.

This clone was seen a handful of times. The genes are TRBV7-2 and TRBJ2-1; D is perhaps TRBD2 (5 bases). Looked up from germline, CDR1 is SGHTA and CDR2 is FQGNSA. The CDR3 has 14 residues. V was shortened by 1 base and J by 4 bases, with 8 bases between the two germline ends. The CDR3 DNA reads TGTGCCAGCAGCTTAGATGGGAGTTACAATGAGCAGTTCTTC. It codes for CASSLDGSYNEQFF.

This clone was recorded only once. The rearrangement links TRBV27 to TRBJ2-1; 8 nucleotides line up with TRBD2. In germline, CDR1 is MNHEY, CDR2 SMNVEV (reference sequence). CDR3 length: 14 residues. The V and J ends lost 3 bases and 8 bases, in that order; junction bases with no gene match: 6. The CDR3 coding sequence is TGTGCCAGCAGTTTTGGGGACGGGGGGGATGAGCAGTTCTTC. Its translation: CASSFGDGGDEQFF.

The V and J genes are TRBV5-1 and TRBJ1-3, with D hard to call. Looked up from germline, CDR1 is SGHRS and CDR2 is YFSETQ. The V gene lost 1 base and the J gene lost 1 base, with 6 bases spanning the gap. The CDR3 runs to 14 residues. The CDR3, as DNA: TGCGCCAGCAGCTTGTTTAGTTCTGGAAACACCATATATTTT. Amino acid sequence: CASSLFSSGNTIYF.

This chain connects TRBV6-5 to TRBJ1-1; 7 bases fit TRBD1. Looked up from germline, CDR1 is MNHEY and CDR2 is SVGAGI. V dropped 6 bases and J dropped 6; count of bases not matched to a gene: 13. CDR3 size: 15 residues. The CDR3: CASRTGRRIGAEAFF. For the CDR3, the DNA is TGTGCCAGCAGGACAGGGAGGAGGATTGGGGCTGAAGCTTTCTTT.

The chain recombines TRBV6-1 with TRBJ2-7; no clear D. The CDR3 length is 15 residues. Germline V gives CDR1 MNHNS, CDR2 SASEGT. Trimming cost V 1 base and J 0 bases, with 10 bases left between them. The CDR3 is CASSEVRLTSYEQYF. DNA for the CDR3: TGTGCCAGCAGTGAAGTCAGGCTAACCTCCTACGAGCAGTACTTC.

The CDR3 nucleotides read TGTGCCAGTAAAGAGCGGATAAACACAGATACGCAGTATTTT. Protein product: CASKERINTDTQYF. The V gene is TRBV19, the J gene TRBJ2-3, with D perhaps matching TRBD2 (5 bases). The CDR3 covers 14 residues. The germline V gene has CDR1 LNHDA and CDR2 SQIVND (reference sequence). V gave up 7 bases and J gave up 2 bases, with 13 bases separating them.

The chain combines TRBV29-1 with TRBJ1-2; TRBD1 might be the D (5 bases). The CDR3 runs to 11 residues. V dropped 7 bases and J dropped 10 bases, with 16 bases sitting between them. Germline V gene data show CDR1 as SQVTM and CDR2 as ANQGSEA. Here the CDR3 DNA reads TGCAGCGCTACGACAGACGCTGTCTACACCTTC. It translates to CSATTDAVYTF.

This clone appeared a few times. The chain couples TRBV19 to TRBJ2-3; D gene ambiguous. V was trimmed by 6 bases and J by 2 bases, leaving 12 bases between them. The CDR3 is 14 amino acids. Germline V lookup: CDR1 LNHDA, CDR2 SQIVND (reference sequence). The CDR3 sequence: CASSQPGFTDTQYF. In DNA form, the CDR3 reads TGTGCCAGTAGCCAACCCGGGTTCACAGATACGCAGTATTTT.

This chain joins TRBV30 and TRBJ1-5; 7 positions match TRBD1. The V gene's germline CDR1 is GTSNPN and CDR2 SVGIG (reference sequence). CDR3 length: 14 amino acids. With V trimmed by 2 bases and J by 3 bases, 4 bases remained unmatched. CDR3 protein: CAWSTGAYNQPQHF. For the CDR3, the DNA is TGTGCCTGGAGTACAGGGGCGTACAATCAGCCCCAGCATTTT. The full variable domain, in which reference TRBV30 and TRBJ1-5 provide the parts outside the CDR3, is SQTIHQWPATLVQPVGSPLSLECTVEGTSNPNLYWYRQAAGRGLQLLFYSVGIGQISSEVPQNLSASRPQDRQFILSSKKLLLSDSGFYLCAWSTGAYNQPQHFGDGTRLSIL.

This chain uses TRBV10-1 with TRBJ2-3, with 7 bases matching TRBD1. This CDR3 is built from 12 residues. The germline gives CDR1 WNHNN, CDR2 SYGVQD (reference sequence). J lost 5 bases, V lost 8 bases, and 4 bases had no gene match. CDR3 loop: CASAQGEDTQYF. CDR3 DNA sequence: TGCGCCAGCGCCCAGGGGGAAGATACGCAGTATTTT.

This CDR3 is CASRSSGTITDTQYF. Here the CDR3 DNA reads TGTGCCAGCAGGTCCTCCGGGACAATCACAGATACGCAGTATTTT. The chain combines TRBV5-4 with TRBJ2-3; the D gene is possibly TRBD1 (6 bases). This CDR3 is built from 15 residues. CDR1 is SGHNT and CDR2 is YYREEE in the germline V gene (reference sequence). Trimming removed 5 bases from V and 2 bases from J, with 15 bases in between. The full variable domain, in which reference TRBV5-4 and TRBJ2-3 provide the parts outside the CDR3, is ETGVTQSPTHLIKTRGQQVTLRCSSQSGHNTVSWYQQALGQGPQFIFQYYREEENGRGNFPPRFSGLQFPNYSSELNVNALELDDSALYLCASRSSGTITDTQYFGPGTRLTVL.

The V and J genes are TRBV5-4 and TRBJ2-7; TRBD1 agrees at 8 bases. Per germline, CDR1 SGHNT and CDR2 YYREEE (reference sequence). The CDR3 runs to 13 residues. The junction had 8 bases not matched to a gene; V was cut back by 6 bases and J by 6 bases. CDR3 protein: CASTGQGLGEQYF. CDR3 bases: TGTGCCAGCACCGGACAGGGCCTTGGCGAGCAGTACTTC.

The V and J genes are TRBV7-9 and TRBJ1-2; no firm D call. This CDR3 contains 17 residues. In germline, CDR1 is SEHNR, CDR2 FQNEAQ (reference sequence). Trimming removed 0 bases from V and 1 base from J, with 15 bases in between. The DNA of the CDR3 is TGTGCCAGCAGCTTAGCGCCGGGGAAAGGTATTAACTATGGCTACACCTTC. It is translated as CASSLAPGKGINYGYTF.

The chain uses TRBV27 and TRBJ2-2, with no clear D. The germline CDR1 and CDR2 sequences are MNHEY and SMNVEV (reference sequence). Trimming took off 6 bases at V and 1 base at J, with 3 bases between the two ends. The CDR3 has 12 amino acids. CDR3 sequence: CASSRNTGELFF. The CDR3 DNA follows: TGTGCCAGCAGCCGGAACACCGGGGAGCTGTTTTTT.

The sample holds one count of this clone. This rearrangement joins TRBV4-1 to TRBJ1-5; weak D call: TRBD1 (6 bases). With 4 bases removed from V and 7 bases from J, the gap between germline ends came to 20 bases. The CDR3 loop spans 16 amino acids. From germline, CDR1 is MGHRA and CDR2 YSYEKL. Written as DNA, the CDR3 is TGCGCCAGCAGCCGTACTTCACAGGGTCCGGGGCAGCCCCAGCATTTT. Amino acids: CASSRTSQGPGQPQHF.

This clone was recorded once. The V call is TRBV7-9, the J call TRBJ1-2; possibly TRBD1 for D (6 bases). The CDR3 is made up of 14 amino acids. Germline lookup yields CDR1 SEHNR and CDR2 FQNEAQ (reference sequence). Trimming cost V 3 bases and J 6 bases, with 14 bases left between them. The CDR3 DNA reads as TGTGCCAGCAGCTTCCTCGTCAGGGGCCATGGCTACACCTTC. This sequence encodes CASSFLVRGHGYTF.

The chain carries TRBV30 and TRBJ2-7; 9 bases are a match to TRBD1. The germline gives CDR1 GTSNPN, CDR2 SVGIG (reference sequence). The CDR3 is 18 residues long. After removal of 1 base from V and 3 bases from J, the junction contained 16 bases not matched to a gene. DNA for the CDR3: TGTGCCTGGAGTGCAGGGCTCTACCGGGACAGGGTAATCTACGAGCAGTACTTC. This translates into CAWSAGLYRDRVIYEQYF.

About this clone: At one end, the junction sequence differs from germline, possibly due to a read error. The chain combines TRBV7-9 with TRBJ2-7, with TRBD2 matching 13 bases. CDR3 size: 15 residues. The germline V gene encodes CDR1 SEHNR and CDR2 FQNEAQ (reference sequence). CDR3 in amino acids: CSSSTGTSGIYEQYF. Written as DNA, the CDR3 is TGTTCCAGCAGTACCGGGACTAGCGGGATATACGAGCAGTACTTC.